The 21 T cell receptor beta chains in this list originate from one sample, sequenced in a study of OX40 agonist ivuxolimab in advanced cancers. The assay was immunoSEQ multiplex PCR, and TCRdb's table has in-frame clones only and misses some. The table shows about 64,000 clones, with 91% occurring only once. The sample here was CD4+ or CD8+ T cells sorted from blood, taken in a trial of the OX40 agonist ivuxolimab. Receptors originate from an adult with an advanced solid tumor such as melanoma, head and neck, liver or kidney cancer.

The chain joins TRBV5-1 to TRBJ2-2; maybe TRBD1 (6 bases). Germline values: CDR1 SGHRS, CDR2 YFSETQ. The V and J ends lost 4 bases and 8 bases respectively, with 15 bases between them. The CDR3 runs 14 residues. The CDR3 loop reads CASSRGTQEGELFF. DNA for the CDR3: TGCGCCAGCAGCAGGGGGACCCAGGAAGGGGAGCTGTTTTTT.

The sample holds one count of this clone. V and J are TRBV7-3 and TRBJ2-1; 10 bases agree with TRBD2. This CDR3 region has 16 residues. V gave up 4 bases and J gave up 7 bases; unmatched junction bases: 10. Germline CDR1 reads SGHTA; CDR2 reads FQGTGA. The CDR3 reads CASSSLSSGRRNEQFF. CDR3 nucleotides: TGTGCCAGCAGCTCCTTATCTAGCGGGAGAAGGAATGAGCAGTTCTTC.

V gene TRBV7-8 combines with J gene TRBJ1-2, with 8 nucleotides matching TRBD1. Unmatched junction bases numbered 6, after V lost 4 bases and J lost 8 bases. Germline lookup yields CDR1 SGHVS and CDR2 FQNEAQ. The CDR3 contains 13 residues. CDR3 DNA: TGTGCCAGCAGCTCAGGGGGCGTAAGGGGCTACACCTTC. Translated: CASSSGGVRGYTF. Filled out from reference TRBV7-8 and TRBJ1-2, the complete variable domain reads GAGVSQSPRYKVAKRGQDVALRCDPISGHVSLFWYQQALGQGPEFLTYFQNEAQLDKSGLPSDRFFAERPEGSVSTLKIQRTQQEDSAVYLCASSSGGVRGYTFGSGTRLTVV.

J is TRBJ1-5 and V is TRBV2; D perhaps matches TRBD1 (5 bases). The CDR3 covers 15 residues. Trimming stripped 4 bases from V and 7 bases from J, with 17 bases between. From germline, CDR1 is SNHLY and CDR2 FYNNEI. In nucleotides, the CDR3 is TGTGCCAGCAGTGTGGAGTCGGGGGATGGCCAGCCCCAGCATTTT. Amino acids: CASSVESGDGQPQHF.

The rearrangement uses TRBV30 and TRBJ1-2, with 7 bases lining up with TRBD1. This CDR3 is built from 16 residues. Germline trimming cut 0 bases from V and 0 bases from J; bases unmatched to any gene: 7. Germline-derived CDR1 and CDR2 are GTSNPN and SVGIG (reference sequence). The CDR3 bases are TGTGCCTGGAGTGTTTGGGACAGAATGACTAACTATGGCTACACCTTC. This encodes CAWSVWDRMTNYGYTF.

The chain employs TRBV11-2 and TRBJ2-3; TRBD2 might be the D (6 bases). CDR3 length: 14 amino acids. Germline assignment: CDR1 SGHAT and CDR2 FQNNGV. Trimming removed 5 bases from V and 4 bases from J, with 13 bases in between. This CDR3 reads CASSLYLASDTQYF. CDR3 nucleotide sequence: TGTGCCAGCAGCCTGTATCTAGCGTCAGATACGCAGTATTTT. Variable domain in full (rest from reference TRBV11-2 and TRBJ2-3): EAGVAQSPRYKIIEKRQSVAFWCNPISGHATLYWYQQILGQGPKLLIQFQNNGVVDDSQLPKDRFSAERLKGVDSTLKIQPAKLEDSAVYLCASSLYLASDTQYFGPGTRLTVL.

The chain links TRBV28 to TRBJ1-2; D gene unclear. The length of the CDR3 is 11 residues. Trimming removed 5 bases from V and 6 bases from J, with 7 bases in between. The germline V gene has CDR1 MDHEN and CDR2 SYDVKM. The CDR3 nucleotides are TGTGCCAGCAGTACTTGGAATGGCTACACCTTC. This gives the protein CASSTWNGYTF.

This clone was found once. V usage is TRBV27 and J usage is TRBJ2-2; TRBD1 matches at 9 bases. V was pared by 5 bases and J by 4 bases, with 8 bases of the junction left unmatched. The CDR3 has 16 residues. Germline CDR1 MNHEY, CDR2 SMNVEV (reference sequence). This CDR3 reads CASSPWTGAGTGELFF. CDR3 nucleotides: TGTGCCAGCAGTCCTTGGACAGGGGCAGGCACCGGGGAGCTGTTTTTT.

The rearrangement links TRBV10-3 to TRBJ1-1, with D perhaps TRBD1 (5 bases). CDR3 size: 12 residues. Per germline, CDR1 ENHRY and CDR2 SYGVKD. Deletions cut 0 bases from V and 8 bases from J, with 7 bases between. CDR3 DNA sequence: TGTGCCATCAGTGAGTCCAGGGCGGAAGCTTTCTTT. Protein product: CAISESRAEAFF.

The chain recombines TRBV27 with TRBJ1-1; 7 nucleotides align to TRBD1. CDR1 and CDR2 (germline): MNHEY, SMNVEV (reference sequence). V was clipped by 4 bases and J by 4 bases; unmatched bases: 12. This CDR3 region has 16 residues. The CDR3 here is CASSYASGTVSTEAFF. DNA of the CDR3: TGTGCCAGCAGTTATGCCTCCGGGACAGTCTCCACTGAAGCTTTCTTT.

This chain connects TRBV5-6 to TRBJ2-3, with 8 bases that match TRBD1. Germline trimming cut 1 base from V and 5 bases from J; bases unmatched to any gene: 6. Per germline, CDR1 SGHDT and CDR2 YYEEEE. The CDR3 extends over 15 amino acids. The CDR3 protein is CASSLPGGAGDTQYF. In DNA form, the CDR3 reads TGTGCCAGCAGCTTGCCAGGGGGCGCGGGAGATACGCAGTATTTT. The full variable domain, completed using reference TRBV5-6 and TRBJ2-3, is DAGVTQSPTHLIKTRGQQVTLRCSPKSGHDTVSWYQQALGQGPQFIFQYYEEEERQRGNFPDRFSGHQFPNYSSELNVNALLLGDSALYLCASSLPGGAGDTQYFGPGTRLTVL.

The chain is built from TRBV28 and TRBJ1-2; D ambiguous. Germline lookup yields CDR1 MDHEN and CDR2 SYDVKM. The CDR3 covers 15 residues. The V gene lost 5 bases and the J gene lost 4 bases, with 17 bases spanning the gap. CDR3: CASSPTNTVGYGYTF. The CDR3 DNA follows: TGTGCCAGCAGTCCTACTAACACAGTAGGCTATGGCTACACCTTC.

This chain links TRBV7-8 with TRBJ1-5; maybe TRBD1 (5 bases). The CDR3 sequence is 15 residues long. Trimming took off 1 base at V and 7 bases at J, with 14 bases between the two ends. CDR1 and CDR2 (germline): SGHVS, FQNEAQ. CDR3: CASSLVAFEGQPQHF. The CDR3 DNA is TGTGCCAGCAGCTTAGTTGCGTTCGAGGGGCAGCCCCAGCATTTT.

This chain links TRBV5-1 with TRBJ2-1, with 9 bases matching TRBD1. Trimming at V came to 4 bases and at J to 6 bases, leaving 8 bases not matched to a gene. This CDR3 is 15 amino acids long. CDR1 and CDR2 (germline): SGHRS, YFSETQ. CDR3 region: CASSLTGGLGNEQFF. CDR3 bases: TGCGCCAGCAGCCTGACAGGGGGGTTAGGCAATGAGCAGTTCTTC.

V gene TRBV5-1 combines with J gene TRBJ1-2; 7 nucleotides match TRBD1. The germline V gene has CDR1 SGHRS and CDR2 YFSETQ. The CDR3 runs to 13 residues. V lost 9 bases, J lost 5 bases, and 10 bases stayed unmatched. The CDR3 spells CATSPEGAYGYTF. CDR3 coding DNA: TGCGCCACCTCGCCCGAGGGGGCGTATGGCTACACCTTC.

A single count supports this clone. The V and J genes are TRBV5-1 and TRBJ1-1, with 10 nucleotides matching TRBD1. With V trimmed by 5 bases and J by 8 bases, 9 bases remained unmatched. CDR3 length: 14 residues. Germline V gene lookup returns CDR1 SGHRS and CDR2 YFSETQ. This CDR3 is CASRLQGQGTEAFF. The DNA for the CDR3 is TGCGCCAGCAGGTTGCAGGGACAGGGGACCGAAGCTTTCTTT.

The chain links TRBV6-1 to TRBJ2-1; 10 positions agree with TRBD2. V lost 8 bases to trimming and J lost 3 bases; unmatched junction nucleotides: 7. Germline V gene lookup returns CDR1 MNHNS and CDR2 SASEGT. This CDR3 spans 15 amino acids. CDR3 residues: CASSSSGSLYNEQFF. For the CDR3, the DNA is TGTGCCAGCTCATCTAGCGGGAGTCTCTACAATGAGCAGTTCTTC.

The CDR3 loop reads CASVDRRALNQPQHF. The CDR3 DNA reads TGTGCCAGCGTTGACAGGCGGGCACTAAATCAGCCCCAGCATTTT. V and J are TRBV6-1 and TRBJ1-5; TRBD1 is a possible D gene (6 bases). The CDR3 length is 15 residues. Trimming removed 8 bases at V and 4 bases at J, with 18 bases between. The germline CDR1 and CDR2 sequences are MNHNS and SASEGT.

The rearrangement joins TRBV29-1 to TRBJ2-7; 9 positions match TRBD2. Germline CDR1 is SQVTM and CDR2 is ANQGSEA. The CDR3 consists of 17 residues. J lost 6 bases, V lost 3 bases, and 18 bases had no gene match. In DNA form, the CDR3 reads TGCAGCGTTGAGACCCACTGGGGTAGCGGGAGACGAGGCGAGCAGTACTTC. It codes for CSVETHWGSGRRGEQYF.

The chain combines TRBV7-2 with TRBJ2-1; tentatively, D is TRBD1 (6 bases). This CDR3 comprises 16 residues. Trimming removed 3 bases at V and 0 bases at J, with 12 bases between. In germline, CDR1 is SGHTA, CDR2 FQGNSA. The CDR3 nucleotides read TGTGCCAGCAGCTTCGGACAGATGAGCTCCTACAATGAGCAGTTCTTC. Protein product: CASSFGQMSSYNEQFF.

CDR3 protein: CASTLSGGGGEKLFF. Here the CDR3 DNA reads TGTGCCAGCACCCTCTCGGGGGGAGGAGGTGAAAAACTGTTTTTT. The chain recombines TRBV28 with TRBJ1-4; weak D call: TRBD1 (5 bases). The CDR3 extends over 15 amino acids. Trimming took off 7 bases at V and 7 bases at J, with 19 bases between the two ends. Germline assignment: CDR1 MDHEN and CDR2 SYDVKM. The full variable domain, with the rest looked up from reference TRBV28 and TRBJ1-4, is DVKVTQSSRYLVKRTGEKVFLECVQDMDHENMFWYRQDPGLGLRLIYFSYDVKMKEKGDIPEGYSVSREKKERFSLILESASTNQTSMYLCASTLSGGGGEKLFFGSGTQLSVL.